What follows is one TCR beta chain and its context. This sample was taken from a study of cytomegalovirus exposure and HLA in healthy donors. The CDR3 is made up of 13 amino acids. CDR1 and CDR2 from the germline V gene are GTSNPN and SVGIG (reference sequence). Trimming took 3 bases from V and 0 from J, leaving 8 bases between them. Amplification used 60 Vbeta primers and 13 Jbeta primers. Libraries were prepared by immunoSEQ multiplex PCR; TCRdb keeps only in-frame clonotypes and omits some of them. The sample has roughly 150,000 clones, over 80% seen once. The gene calls are TRBV30 and TRBJ1-1, with D possibly TRBD1 on 5 matching bases. Sequencing used PBMCs. This sequence was found in a boy younger than 10 in good health and CMV-seronegative. The CDR3 coding sequence is TGTGCCTGGAGGGCGACAGTGAACACTGAAGCTTTCTTT. It is translated as CAWRATVNTEAFF.